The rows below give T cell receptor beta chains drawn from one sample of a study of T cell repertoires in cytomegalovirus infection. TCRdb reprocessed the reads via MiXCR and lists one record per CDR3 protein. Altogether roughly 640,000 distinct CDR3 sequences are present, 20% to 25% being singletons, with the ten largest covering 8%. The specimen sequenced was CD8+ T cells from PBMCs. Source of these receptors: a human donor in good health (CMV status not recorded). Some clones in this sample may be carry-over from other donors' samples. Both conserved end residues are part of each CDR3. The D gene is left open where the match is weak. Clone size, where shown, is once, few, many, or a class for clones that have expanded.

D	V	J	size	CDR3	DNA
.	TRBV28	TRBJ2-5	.	CASSVGGPQETQYF	TGTGCCAGTAGTGTAGGGGGGCCCCAAGAGACCCAGTACTTC
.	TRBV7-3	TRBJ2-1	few	CASSPFPVTVSYNEQFF	TGTGCCAGCAGCCCATTCCCAGTGACAGTCTCCTACAATGAGCAGTTCTTC
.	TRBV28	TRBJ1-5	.	CASMETGDQPQHF	TGTGCCAGCATGGAGACGGGGGATCAGCCCCAGCATTTT
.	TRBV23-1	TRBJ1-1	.	CASILGTANGEAFF	TGCGCCAGCATCCTCGGGACGGCGAACGGTGAAGCTTTCTTT
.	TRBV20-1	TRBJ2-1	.	CSASLQGSPNNEQFF	TGCAGTGCTAGTCTTCAGGGGTCGCCCAACAATGAGCAGTTCTTC
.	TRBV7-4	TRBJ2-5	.	CASSLAQKTKETQYF	TGTGCCAGCAGCTTAGCGCAGAAGACGAAAGAGACCCAGTACTTC
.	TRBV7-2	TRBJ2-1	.	CASSPLTRGPENEQFF	TGTGCCAGCAGCCCCCTAACCCGGGGGCCAGAAAATGAGCAGTTCTTC
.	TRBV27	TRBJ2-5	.	CASSLSGAPAETQYF	TGTGCCAGCAGTTTATCTGGGGCCCCGGCGGAGACCCAGTACTTC
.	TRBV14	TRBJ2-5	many	CASSQDRRHLRETQYF	TGTGCCAGCAGCCAAGATCGGCGACACCTCCGGGAGACCCAGTACTTC
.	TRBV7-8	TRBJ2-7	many	CASTSSVEQYF	TGTGCCAGCACCTCCTCGGTGGAGCAGTACTTC
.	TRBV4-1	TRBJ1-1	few	CASSQDLIGGRPEAFF	TGCGCCAGCAGCCAAGATCTAATAGGAGGTAGGCCTGAAGCTTTCTTT
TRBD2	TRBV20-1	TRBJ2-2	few	CSARDSSGGDTGELFF	TGCAGTGCTAGAGATTCCAGCGGGGGCGACACCGGGGAGCTGTTTTTT
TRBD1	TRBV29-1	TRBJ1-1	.	CSVSGQGAEAFF	TGCAGCGTTTCGGGACAGGGGGCTGAAGCTTTCTTT
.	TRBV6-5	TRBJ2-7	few	CASSYSTGPGDYEQYF	TGTGCCAGCAGTTACTCGACCGGGCCAGGGGACTACGAGCAGTACTTC
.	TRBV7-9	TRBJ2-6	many	CASSLEGPGANVLTF	TGTGCCAGCAGCTTAGAAGGACCTGGGGCCAACGTCCTGACTTTC
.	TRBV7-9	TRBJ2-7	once	CASSLAGGTNEQYF	TGTGCCAGCAGCTTAGCGGGGGGCACCAACGAGCAGTACTTC
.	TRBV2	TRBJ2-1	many	CATERQGGYNEQFF	TGTGCCACCGAAAGGCAGGGTGGGTACAATGAGCAGTTCTTC
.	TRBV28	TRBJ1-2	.	CASNGVSNYGYTF	TGTGCCAGCAACGGGGTATCTAACTATGGCTACACCTTC
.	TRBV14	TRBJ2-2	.	CASSPYSGELFF	TGTGCCAGCAGCCCCTATTCCGGGGAGCTGTTTTTT
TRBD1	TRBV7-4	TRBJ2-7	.	CASSWASRTGSYEQYF	TGTGCCAGCAGCTGGGCTTCCAGGACAGGCTCCTACGAGCAGTACTTC
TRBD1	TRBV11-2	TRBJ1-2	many	CASSRTGVAYGYTF	TGTGCCAGCAGCCGGACAGGGGTCGCCTATGGCTACACCTTC
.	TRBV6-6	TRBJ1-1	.	CASRYKFQSHLNTEAFF	TGTGCCAGCAGATACAAATTCCAGTCCCATCTGAACACTGAAGCTTTCTTT
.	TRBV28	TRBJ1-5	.	CASDRVGAGIGNQPQHF	TGTGCCAGCGACCGAGTGGGGGCAGGGATTGGGAATCAGCCCCAGCATTTT
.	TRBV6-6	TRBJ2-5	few	CASSFLLTRKETQYF	TGTGCCAGCAGTTTCCTACTGACTAGAAAAGAGACCCAGTACTTC
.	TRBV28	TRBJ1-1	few	CASSPTGQNIEAFF	TGTGCCAGCAGCCCGACAGGCCAGAACATTGAAGCTTTCTTT
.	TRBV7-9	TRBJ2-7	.	CASSLDGTVSSYEQYF	TGTGCCAGCAGCTTAGACGGGACGGTGTCCTCCTACGAGCAGTACTTC
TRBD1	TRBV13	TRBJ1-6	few	CASSSGQGRSPLHF	TGTGCCAGCAGCTCTGGACAGGGGCGGTCACCCCTCCACTTT
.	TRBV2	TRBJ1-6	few	CARDGPNSPLHF	TGTGCCAGGGACGGACCCAATTCACCCCTCCACTTT
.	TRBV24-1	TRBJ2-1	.	CATSHRPQYYNEQFF	TGTGCCACCAGTCACAGGCCGCAATATTACAATGAGCAGTTCTTC
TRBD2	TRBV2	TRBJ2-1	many	CASSGGTSAYNEQFF	TGTGCCAGCAGTGGCGGGACTAGCGCCTACAATGAGCAGTTCTTC
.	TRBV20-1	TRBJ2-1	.	CSARRRDNEQFF	TGCAGTGCTAGACGACGGGACAATGAGCAGTTCTTC
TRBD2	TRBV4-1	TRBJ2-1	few	CASSQGRGGWQFF	TGCGCCAGCAGCCAAGGTCGGGGGGGCTGGCAGTTCTTC
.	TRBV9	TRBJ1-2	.	CASSTPDGSESYTF	TGTGCCAGCAGCACCCCGGACGGCTCCGAGAGCTACACCTTC
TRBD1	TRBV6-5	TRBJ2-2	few	CASSYGRGRTGELFF	TGTGCCAGCAGTTACGGCAGGGGGCGGACCGGGGAGCTGTTTTTT
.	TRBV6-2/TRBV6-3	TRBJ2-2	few	CASSYSIGGTTYTGELFF	TGTGCCAGCAGTTACTCGATCGGAGGGACGACCTACACCGGGGAGCTGTTTTTT
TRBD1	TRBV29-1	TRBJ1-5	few	CSVAAGTEYSNQPQHF	TGCAGCGTTGCGGCCGGGACAGAATATAGCAATCAGCCCCAGCATTTT
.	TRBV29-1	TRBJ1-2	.	CSVPSSYGYTF	TGCAGCGTTCCTAGCTCCTATGGCTACACCTTC
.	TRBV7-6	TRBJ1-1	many	CASSLGQDRRYTEAFF	TGTGCCAGCAGCTTAGGCCAGGACCGAAGGTACACTGAAGCTTTCTTT
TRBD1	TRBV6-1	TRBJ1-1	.	CASTPGGSTEAFF	TGTGCCAGCACCCCAGGGGGGAGCACTGAAGCTTTCTTT
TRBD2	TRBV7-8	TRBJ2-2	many	CASSLGGIGELFF	TGTGCCAGCAGCTTGGGGGGGATCGGGGAGCTGTTTTTT
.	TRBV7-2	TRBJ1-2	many	CASSLPPRGDGYTF	TGTGCCAGCAGCTTGCCCCCACGGGGGGATGGCTACACCTTC
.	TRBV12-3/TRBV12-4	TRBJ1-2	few	CASSAPGTYGYTF	TGTGCCAGCAGCGCCCCCGGGACCTATGGCTACACCTTC
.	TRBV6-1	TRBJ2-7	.	CASSPDFKEQYF	TGTGCCAGCAGTCCGGACTTCAAGGAGCAGTACTTC
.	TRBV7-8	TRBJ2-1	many	CASSPGRVWGTENNEQFF	TGTGCCAGCAGCCCGGGGAGGGTTTGGGGGACAGAGAACAATGAGCAGTTCTTC
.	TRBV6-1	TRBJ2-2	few	CASSPNGGRSTGELFF	TGTGCCAGCAGCCCTAATGGGGGACGGAGCACCGGGGAGCTGTTTTTT
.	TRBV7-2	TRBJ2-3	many	CASSWAGAADTQYF	TGTGCCAGCAGCTGGGCGGGGGCGGCCGATACGCAGTATTTT
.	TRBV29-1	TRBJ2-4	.	CSVTGIAKNIQYF	TGCAGCGTCACAGGAATAGCCAAAAACATTCAGTACTTC
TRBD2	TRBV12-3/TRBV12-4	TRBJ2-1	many	CASRNSTSEVYNEQFF	TGTGCCAGCAGGAACTCGACTAGCGAGGTTTACAATGAGCAGTTCTTC
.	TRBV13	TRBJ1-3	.	CASSGRNTIYF	TGTGCCAGCAGTGGGCGAAACACCATATATTTT
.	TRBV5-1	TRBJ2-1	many	CASSLLGRGTYNEQFF	TGCGCCAGCAGCCTTTTGGGGCGAGGAACCTACAATGAGCAGTTCTTC
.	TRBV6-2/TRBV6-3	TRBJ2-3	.	CASSYSGSSTDTQYF	TGTGCCAGCAGTTACTCGGGTAGTAGCACAGATACGCAGTATTTT
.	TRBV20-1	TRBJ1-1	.	CSATIVGDTEAFF	TGCAGTGCTACGATTGTGGGAGACACTGAAGCTTTCTTT
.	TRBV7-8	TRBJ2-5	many	CASSPRRDETQYF	TGTGCCAGCAGCCCCAGGAGGGACGAGACCCAGTACTTC
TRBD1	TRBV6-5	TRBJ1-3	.	CASSPGTGAGNTIYF	TGTGCCAGCAGTCCCGGGACAGGGGCTGGAAACACCATATATTTT
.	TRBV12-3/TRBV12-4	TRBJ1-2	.	CASSFDGGGYGYTF	TGTGCCAGCAGTTTTGACGGCGGAGGGTATGGCTACACCTTC
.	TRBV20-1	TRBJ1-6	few	CSAREGSPLHF	TGCAGTGCTAGGGAGGGCTCACCCCTCCACTTT
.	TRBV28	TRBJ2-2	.	CASSLTGNIGELFF	TGTGCCAGCAGTTTAACGGGGAACATCGGGGAGCTGTTTTTT
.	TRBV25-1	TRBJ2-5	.	CASSEWGPGTQYF	TGTGCCAGCAGTGAATGGGGGCCCGGGACCCAGTACTTC